This TCR beta chain comes out of a study of cytomegalovirus exposure and HLA in healthy donors (dated by TCRdb to 2017 to 2019). Background for the entire study: In an earlier analysis of some 610 of the donors, 276 Gb of sequence data and 100 million or so unique TCR beta sequences from roughly 190 million T cells were reported. Class I and class II HLA loci were covered by the typing at four-digit resolution. In an earlier analysis of more than 550 of the donors, high-throughput TCR beta sequencing was used to judge whether each TCR beta V gene segment behaved as functional or pseudogenic. A later analysis re-analyzed previously published TCR beta repertoires from about 730 donors and added high-resolution HLA genotyping to study TCR occurrence patterns. All discovery cohort repertoires had been generated using a single sequencing platform. An early release covering 500 to 750 HLA-typed donors comprised about 300 gigabases of sequencing data and approximately 80 million unique TCR sequences. The later analysis used no new phenotypic data to find candidate immune exposures, relying instead on TCR beta sequences and their occurrence across donors. Donor age, sex, ethnicity and CMV serostatus were compiled alongside the repertoire data. Of the roughly 400 genotyped donors, approximately 80% were placed in the genetic ancestry cluster associated with self-reported Caucasian donors. Among over 350 genotyped donors of the cohort, an average of about 240,000 unique TCR beta nucleotide sequences were sequenced per donor, roughly 20% of them non-productive. A few DR-DQ haplotypes were treated as single units for association and clustering because of strong linkage in the cohort. The study aimed to test whether signatures of past pathogen exposure could be identified by cataloging public T cell receptors. Along with the approximately 670-subject first cohort, a separate validation cohort of over a hundred different subjects was used. To predict cytomegalovirus infection status, the study brought together high-throughput TCR immunosequencing, statistical association of individual TCRs with disease status, and machine learning. In a later genetic analysis, genome-wide SNP genotypes for about 55% of the roughly 700 donors were used, and that subset was treated as a discovery cohort. The number of donors typed differed by locus, with about 629-640 for A, B, C, DRB1 and DQB1, 522 for DQA1, approximately 570 for DPA1, and roughly 450 for DPB1. Using immunosequencing, the study profiled T cell repertoires from 550 to 750 subjects and related those repertoires to cytomegalovirus serostatus. The study at large found these results: In an earlier analysis of several hundred of the donors, most TCR beta V segments were observed in productive rearrangements about 87% or about 30% of the time, broadly matching IMGT annotations. The classifier was reported to diagnose cytomegalovirus status with high specificity and sensitivity in both the original cohort and the validation cohort. It was suggested by the authors that the approach could potentially be generalized to other disease states and immunological phenotypes. Specific HLA alleles were associated with some 15,000 TCR beta sequences at a false discovery rate of 0.05 in a later analysis. Some IMGT-functional V segments, including TRBV6-2 and TRBV6-3, could not be distinguished by the 87-base-pair reads and were therefore excluded. V-gene and J-gene trimming of TCR beta chains was associated with a missense DCLRE1C variant in a later genetic analysis, and the association was replicated in an independent cohort. The cohort was sequenced for TCR beta chains only, and without alpha or paired-chain data the features that could be detected were limited. Because some donors lacked HLA typing at each locus, the association tests relied only on the typed subset. The only immune exposure information available for the cohort was CMV serostatus. The presence/absence analyses assumed that sequencing depth was roughly uniform across donors, and that assumption may not be true. According to a later analysis, parvovirus B19, influenza, CMV and Epstein-Barr virus appeared linked to several top co-occurrence clusters. A later analysis found that most CMV-associated TCR beta chains appeared HLA-restricted, with HLA associations seemingly driven largely by CMV exposure. Linkage disequilibrium might explain the correlated functional status among segregating V segments, but an unknown experimental factor could not be excluded. Assigning TCR associations to individual alleles was difficult when HLA alleles, especially DR and DQ, strongly co-occurred. Compared with the approximately 600-donor mean, donors in an Asian-associated ancestry cluster had fewer N-insertions in productive TCRs, according to a later genetic analysis. A group of highly shared sequence variants was considered likely to be a technical artifact of the sequencing pipeline. In vitro tests confirmed that a few of the cytomegalovirus-associated TCR beta chains recognize cytomegalovirus antigens. In a later analysis, HLA-associated TCR beta chains showed more clonal expansion and lower generation probabilities than non-associated chains that were equally common. A total of 164 TCR beta chains were listed by the study as associated with cytomegalovirus. A further reported finding was that TCR beta sequences accurately predicted the HLA-A and HLA-B alleles for most subjects in the first cohort. While some public TCRs were present in many individuals, most TCR sequences turned up only very rarely across donors. According to a later analysis, TCR association rates differed among HLA loci, with DRB1 alleles showing the most associated TCRs and HLA-C alleles showing the fewest. Because counts were too low, some 17 rarely observed V segments, including chromosome 9 orphons, were left out of the earlier analysis of about 620 of the donors.

In the germline V gene (reference sequence), CDR1 corresponds to SEHNR and CDR2 to FQNEAQ. V is reduced by 5 bases and J by 2 bases, leaving a spacing of 15 bases between them. The CDR3 covers 15 residues, taking in both the cysteine and the phenylalanine. Left in the record is the CDR3 DNA by itself, 45 bases read in frame from the first base. Library preparation used the immunoSEQ multiplex PCR assay. A mixture of 60 forward primers for TCR Vbeta segments and 13 reverse primers for TCR Jbeta segments was used in the multiplex PCR. Amplification of the CDR3 region of rearranged TCR beta genes was performed with a multiplex PCR assay on genomic DNA. The Illumina HiSeq System was used to sequence the amplified TCR beta libraries as 87-base-pair reads. On the authors' methods: Across the 600 to 700 repertoires, a later analysis counted tens of millions of unique TCR beta chains, approximately 10 million of which were shared by at least two donors. Raw reads were error-corrected and collapsed into unique sequences by a nearest-neighbor algorithm in which closely related sequences were merged to remove PCR and sequencing errors. To assign V, D and J gene segments, CDR3 sequences were aligned to IMGT reference sequences. For a sequence to be retained, a match of at least six nucleotides to both a V gene segment and a J gene segment was required. A rearrangement counted as productive if the CDR3 had no stop codons and remained in frame with V and J, and every other rearrangement counted as non-productive. CDR3 was defined by IMGT convention, running from the second conserved V-encoded cysteine to the conserved J-encoded phenylalanine. The earlier analysis of about 590 of the donors excluded sequences that lacked an unambiguous match to a single V gene segment. In an earlier analysis of roughly 500 of the donors, V segments were called functional above 56.7% productive rearrangements and were called segregating when the between-donor standard deviation exceeded 5%. A statistical classification framework was built for diagnosing cytomegalovirus status from the catalog of TCR beta chain sequences. In a later analysis, TCR nucleotide sequences were compared against IMGT/GENE-DB human TR gene sequences so that V and J genes could be assigned. Using the TCRdist pipeline, a later analysis assigned CDR3 sequences along with most-parsimonious VDJ recombination scenarios. A later analysis defined each TCR beta chain by its CDR3 amino acid sequence plus V-gene family, and excluded reads lacking a unique V-gene family. To address suspected cross-contamination and a sequencing artifact, a later analysis removed around 600 highly shared, low-generation-probability nucleotide sequences. For each public chain, a later analysis derived a clonal expansion index from normalized ranks of inferred template counts within each repertoire. A later analysis computed generation probabilities with a VDJ recombination model fitted to out-of-frame rearrangements, and checked the results against IGoR. A later analysis scored TCR-TCR, TCR-HLA and TCR-CMV co-occurrence with hypergeometric tests, applying a repertoire-size bias correction to TCR pairs. False discovery rates were estimated in a later analysis by permuting HLA or CMV assignments 20 times. In a later analysis, co-occurring TCRs were grouped with DBSCAN, and TCRdist sequence similarity was added when clustering was performed within HLA-allele-positive subsets. Repertoires with fewer than 30,000 or more than 120,000 public chains were left out of co-occurrence clustering, as were four to six repertoires with anomalous nucleotide sharing. Drawn from immuneACCESS, this table holds only the in-frame rearrangements with V and J called that TCRdb kept. Clones are partly lost; checked studies trace under half to an unresolved V gene and leave the rest unexplained. V and J calls and clone size come straight from that table; D and trimming were deduced from the DNA. The sample table records 150,000 to 200,000 clones; more than 75% of these occur just once. Of the sample, over 0.2% is held by the ten largest clones.

In total, fewer than 750 healthy bone marrow donors made up the cohort. At the time of sampling, every cohort member was nominally healthy, though immune exposures that went unrecorded were likely present. The donor was CMV seronegative and belonged to the group of over 300 seronegative cohort members. Each donor provided a peripheral blood sample, and peripheral blood mononuclear cells were used for TCR beta sequencing. Genomic DNA was extracted from the blood cell samples with the Qiagen DNeasy Blood Extraction Kit. Notes on this clone: Its antigen target is currently unknown. Base qualities are not at hand, and no much larger clone is one base apart.

The rearrangement joined TRBV7-9 to TRBJ2-5; TRBD1 is a possible D gene, resting on 6 matching bases. The TCR comes from a girl in the first two years of life in good health and CMV-seronegative. The sample taken for sequencing was PBMCs. CDR3 loop: CASSDRMDRQETQYF. The DNA sequence is TGTGCCAGCAGCGACCGGATGGACAGACAAGAGACCCAGTACTTC. The full variable domain, with segments outside the CDR3 supplied by the reference TRBV7-9 and TRBJ2-5 proteins, appears as DTGVSQNPRHKITKRGQNVTFRCDPISEHNRLYWYRQTLGQGPEFLTYFQNEAQLEKSRLLSDRFSAERPKGSFSTLEIQRTEQGDSAMYLCASSDRMDRQETQYFGPGTRLLVL.